These 28 T cell receptor beta chains were sequenced from one sample in a study of response to subunit inactivated influenza vaccine. Via MiXCR, TCRdb re-called the RT-PCR reads, giving one row per CDR3 protein. The table records about 580,000 distinct CDR3 sequences, about 14% of them present only once. The material was PBMCs from blood, obtained 11 to 12 days after vaccination. These TCRs come from a middle-aged man who received an inactivated influenza vaccine.

This clonotype was seen only a few times. This chain uses TRBV6-2 or TRBV6-3 with TRBJ2-2, with 9 bases lining up with TRBD1. The V gene's germline CDR1 is MNHEY and CDR2 SVGEGT. The CDR3 loop spans 15 amino acids. The V gene end was trimmed by 2 bases and the J gene end by 7 bases; junction bases not matched to a gene: 5. Here the CDR3 DNA reads TGTGCCAGCAGTTACATGACAGGGGGGATCGGGGAGCTGTTTTTT. Amino acid sequence: CASSYMTGGIGELFF.

The chain links TRBV5-1 to TRBJ1-2, with 7 bases aligning to TRBD1. CDR3 length: 14 amino acids. Germline loops: CDR1 SGHRS, CDR2 YFSETQ. V lost 9 bases and J lost 6; bases outside the gene matches: 14. The CDR3 spells CATTWGGGADGYTF. CDR3 coding DNA: TGCGCCACCACCTGGGGAGGGGGCGCGGATGGCTACACCTTC.

This clonotype has only a few counts. The chain couples TRBV28 to TRBJ1-3; D possibly corresponds to TRBD1 (6 bases). The CDR3 length is 16 residues. V was shortened by 6 bases and J by 3 bases, with 18 bases between the two germline ends. The germline gives CDR1 MDHEN, CDR2 SYDVKM. The CDR3 protein is CASSDTTGYGGNTIYF. The CDR3 DNA follows: TGTGCCAGCAGCGACACGACAGGATATGGTGGAAACACCATATATTTT.

This rearrangement joins TRBV18 to TRBJ1-3; D is undetermined. The V end was cut by 0 bases, the J end by 4 bases, with 19 bases between. The germline V gene encodes CDR1 KGHSH and CDR2 LQKENI. This CDR3 is 18 amino acids long. DNA of the CDR3: TGTGCCAGCTCACCACCGCGCCTGCCCCTCAGGACGGGAAACACCATATATTTT. Amino acid sequence: CASSPPRLPLRTGNTIYF.

This clonotype occurred a few times. The V gene is TRBV11-1, the J gene TRBJ2-7, with 11 bases aligning to TRBD1. This CDR3 has 13 amino acids. The trim removed 7 bases at V and 2 bases at J, leaving 1 base unmatched. Germline values: CDR1 SGHAT, CDR2 FQDESV (reference sequence). For the CDR3, the DNA is TGTGCCAGCACGGGACAGGGGGCCTACGAGCAGTACTTC. Its protein is CASTGQGAYEQYF.

The chain combines TRBV12-3 or TRBV12-4 with TRBJ1-6, with D hard to call. The CDR3 has 12 amino acids. V dropped 6 bases and J dropped 10 bases, with 10 bases sitting between them. The CDR3 nucleotides read TGTGCCAGCAGGGATTGGGGATCACCCCTCCACTTT. Encoded protein: CASRDWGSPLHF.

The V call is TRBV11-2, the J call TRBJ2-1; 8 nucleotides align to TRBD2. The junction had 10 bases not matched to a gene; V was cut back by 5 bases and J by 10 bases. This CDR3 region has 14 residues. The germline CDR1 and CDR2 sequences are SGHAT and FQNNGV. The CDR3 region is CASSPMGPGGEQFF. The CDR3 bases are TGTGCCAGCAGCCCAATGGGGCCGGGGGGGGAGCAGTTCTTC.

The V gene is TRBV2, the J gene TRBJ2-1; 9 bases are a match to TRBD1. The CDR3 contains 19 residues. Germline assignment: CDR1 SNHLY and CDR2 FYNNEI. J gave up 0 bases and V 11 bases, and 20 bases lay outside the gene matches. CDR3: CALCVTPTTGGISYNEQFF. CDR3 nucleotides: TGTGCCCTCTGCGTCACCCCCACGACAGGGGGTATCTCCTACAATGAGCAGTTCTTC.

This clonotype was observed a few times. The chain couples TRBV2 to TRBJ2-6; no firm D call. Trimming removed 5 bases from V and 0 bases from J, with 8 bases in between. Germline CDR1 is SNHLY and CDR2 is FYNNEI. The CDR3 totals 15 residues. CDR3 sequence reads: CASSRRSSGANVLTF. The CDR3 bases are TGTGCCAGCAGTAGGAGAAGCTCTGGGGCCAACGTCCTGACTTTC.

The J gene is TRBJ1-2, the V gene TRBV5-6; TRBD1 might be the D (5 bases). The ends were cut back, 5 bases at V and 3 bases at J, with 11 bases in the middle. The germline gives CDR1 SGHDT, CDR2 YYEEEE. This CDR3 has 13 residues. DNA of the CDR3: TGTGCCAGCAGTCTCAGGGTCTACTATGGCTACACCTTC. The encoded protein is CASSLRVYYGYTF.

In this sample, this clonotype turned up a few times. V and J are TRBV12-3 or TRBV12-4 and TRBJ2-2, with a possible D match to TRBD1 (5 bases). This CDR3 comprises 16 residues. V lost 6 bases, J lost 0 bases, and 14 bases lay in between. The CDR3 here is CASSPGPRANTGELFF. The CDR3 coding sequence is TGTGCCAGCAGCCCGGGCCCCAGGGCGAACACCGGGGAGCTGTTTTTT.

This clonotype was found a few times. The chain combines TRBV29-1 with TRBJ1-1; D uncertain. The V gene's germline CDR1 is SQVTM and CDR2 ANQGSEA. The CDR3 extends over 10 amino acids. Between the trimmed V and J ends, which lost 7 bases and 3 bases, there was a span of 6 bases. The chain's CDR3 is CSGKDTEAFF. The CDR3 bases are TGCAGCGGGAAGGACACTGAAGCTTTCTTT.

The rearrangement links TRBV11-2 to TRBJ2-1; 9 bases line up with TRBD2. Trimming cost V 1 base and J 15 bases; bases outside gene matches: 10. The CDR3 is 14 amino acids. The germline gives CDR1 SGHAT, CDR2 FQNNGV. The CDR3 coding sequence is TGTGCCAGCAGCTTAGGATCTAGCGGGACTGATAGGTTCTTC. Translation gives CASSLGSSGTDRFF.

V gene TRBV30 combines with J gene TRBJ1-5; D not certain. Per germline, CDR1 GTSNPN and CDR2 SVGIG (reference sequence). Deletions cut 5 bases from V and 4 bases from J, with 12 bases between. This CDR3 region has 13 residues. The CDR3 DNA follows: TGTGCCTGGCGCGGGCAACTTAATCAGCCCCAGCATTTT. Protein sequence: CAWRGQLNQPQHF.

This clonotype occurred a few times. The V and J genes are TRBV6-1 and TRBJ2-7, with 11 bases lining up with TRBD2. The CDR3 is made up of 16 amino acids. Germline CDR1 and CDR2: MNHNS and SASEGT. Trimming at V came to 8 bases and at J to 1 base, leaving 10 bases not matched to a gene. The CDR3 DNA follows: TGTGCCAGCGCACGGACTACTAGCGGGGGTTCCTACGAGCAGTACTTC. Translating it yields CASARTTSGGSYEQYF.

The chain recombines TRBV5-1 with TRBJ2-1; 8 positions match TRBD2. The junction had 5 bases not matched to a gene; V was cut back by 0 bases and J by 3 bases. CDR1 is SGHRS and CDR2 is YFSETQ in the germline V gene. The CDR3 covers 16 residues. The CDR3 nucleotides read TGCGCCAGCAGCTTGGGGAGCGGGAGTGTCTACAATGAGCAGTTCTTC. Translation gives CASSLGSGSVYNEQFF. The whole variable domain, filled in from reference TRBV5-1 and TRBJ2-1, reads KAGVTQTPRYLIKTRGQQVTLSCSPISGHRSVSWYQQTPGQGLQFLFEYFSETQRNKGNFPGRFSGRQFSNSRSEMNVSTLELGDSALYLCASSLGSGSVYNEQFFGPGTRLTVL.

The J gene is TRBJ1-2, the V gene TRBV12-3 or TRBV12-4, with D possibly matching TRBD1 (6 bases). This CDR3 spans 14 amino acids. Trimming cost V 6 bases and J 4 bases, with 15 bases left between them. In DNA, the CDR3 is TGTGCCAGCAGGACGACAGGAAGGAGCTATGGCTACACCTTC. Its translation: CASRTTGRSYGYTF.

In the case of this clonotype: One end of the junction is discordant with germline, which a read error may explain. J is TRBJ2-7 and V is TRBV4-3; the match to TRBD2 covers 11 bases. Germline CDR1 reads LGHNA; CDR2 reads YSLEER. CDR3 length: 11 residues. Written as DNA, the CDR3 is TGCGCCAGCAGCCAAATAGCGGGAGGGCCCTTC. Protein: CASSQIAGGPF.

The genes are TRBV20-1 and TRBJ2-7; D might be TRBD2 (5 bases). Deletions cut 6 bases from V and 0 bases from J, with 9 bases between. Germline V gene data show CDR1 as DFQATT and CDR2 as SNEGSKA (reference sequence). The CDR3 covers 12 residues. The CDR3 loop is CSAPDFSYEQYF. The CDR3 DNA sequence: TGCAGTGCCCCGGACTTCTCCTACGAGCAGTACTTC.

V gene TRBV29-1 combines with J gene TRBJ1-1; tentative D call: TRBD1 (5 bases). V gave up 8 bases and J gave up 0 bases, with 19 bases separating them. Germline V gives CDR1 SQVTM, CDR2 ANQGSEA. CDR3 length: 15 residues. CDR3 region: CSTLGGSGVNTEAFF. CDR3 sequence (DNA): TGCAGCACACTGGGCGGTTCGGGGGTGAACACTGAAGCTTTCTTT.

This clonotype has a count of ten or more. The chain links TRBV12-3 or TRBV12-4 to TRBJ2-7; possibly TRBD1 for D (6 bases). V was shortened by 4 bases and J by 2 bases, with 18 bases between the two germline ends. The CDR3 covers 16 residues. The CDR3 spells CASSSGVGTSPYEQYF. DNA for the CDR3: TGTGCCAGCAGTTCAGGGGTTGGGACATCTCCCTACGAGCAGTACTTC.

This clonotype was seen ten or more times. Here the CDR3 DNA reads TGCGCCAGCAGCCCGGACGGGGGGGGTCAGCCCCAGCATTTT. Residues: CASSPDGGGQPQHF. The chain combines TRBV5-1 with TRBJ1-5, with D maybe TRBD1 (5 bases). This CDR3 is built from 14 residues. The germline V gene encodes CDR1 SGHRS and CDR2 YFSETQ. Between the trimmed V and J ends, which lost 4 bases and 6 bases, there was a span of 14 bases.

J is TRBJ1-4 and V is TRBV20-1; D ambiguous. The germline V gene has CDR1 DFQATT and CDR2 SNEGSKA (reference sequence). The CDR3 is 14 amino acids. Trimming took 1 base from V and 0 from J, leaving 6 bases between them. The CDR3 sequence: CSARGTTTNEKLFF. The DNA of the CDR3 is TGCAGTGCTAGAGGGACCACAACTAATGAAAAACTGTTTTTT.

This clonotype has more than one count but fewer than ten. This rearrangement joins TRBV12-3 or TRBV12-4 to TRBJ2-5; D is uncertain. The CDR3 sequence is 15 residues long. V lost 1 base and J 2 bases, leaving 11 bases between the germline ends. CDR3 in amino acids: CASSLGLAVQETQYF. CDR3 sequence (DNA): TGTGCCAGCAGTTTAGGGCTGGCGGTACAAGAGACCCAGTACTTC.

The V call is TRBV3-1, the J call TRBJ1-4; possible D gene TRBD1, 5 bases. Germline CDR1 and CDR2: LGHDT and YNNKEL (reference sequence). The CDR3 has 15 residues. V was clipped by 1 base and J by 5 bases, with 11 bases between them. Here the CDR3 DNA reads TGTGCCAGCAGCCAAGGGGGGACTAACAATGAAAAACTGTTTTTT. Translated: CASSQGGTNNEKLFF.

V and J are TRBV4-1 and TRBJ2-3, with 7 nucleotides matching TRBD1. Trimming took 4 bases from V and 2 from J; bases not matched to a gene: 9. Germline V gene sequence: CDR1 MGHRA, CDR2 YSYEKL. This CDR3 comprises 16 residues. CDR3 residues: CASSRNRDRATDTQYF. The DNA for the CDR3 is TGCGCCAGCAGCCGAAACCGGGACAGAGCCACAGATACGCAGTATTTT.

This clonotype came up many times. The CDR3 DNA follows: TGTGCCAGCAGCTTAAGCGGGGGGGCAGATACGCAGTATTTT. This codes for CASSLSGGADTQYF. V gene TRBV7-9 combines with J gene TRBJ2-3; TRBD2 matches 10 bases. The CDR3 covers 14 residues. Germline V CDR1 and CDR2: SEHNR, FQNEAQ (reference sequence). V shed 2 bases and J 4 bases; nucleotides not matched to a gene: 0. Drawing the rest from reference TRBV7-9 and TRBJ2-3, the complete variable domain is DTGVSQNPRHKITKRGQNVTFRCDPISEHNRLYWYRQTLGQGPEFLTYFQNEAQLEKSRLLSDRFSAERPKGSFSTLEIQRTEQGDSAMYLCASSLSGGADTQYFGPGTRLTVL.

This clonotype was seen more than once but under ten times. J is TRBJ1-4 and V is TRBV10-3; 7 positions agree with TRBD1. Looked up from germline, CDR1 is ENHRY and CDR2 is SYGVKD. The V and J ends lost 6 bases and 7 bases, in that order; junction bases with no gene match: 11. The length of the CDR3 is 15 residues. The CDR3 reads CAISPTGEGSEKLFF. In DNA, the CDR3 is TGTGCCATCAGCCCAACAGGGGAGGGTAGTGAAAAACTGTTTTTT.